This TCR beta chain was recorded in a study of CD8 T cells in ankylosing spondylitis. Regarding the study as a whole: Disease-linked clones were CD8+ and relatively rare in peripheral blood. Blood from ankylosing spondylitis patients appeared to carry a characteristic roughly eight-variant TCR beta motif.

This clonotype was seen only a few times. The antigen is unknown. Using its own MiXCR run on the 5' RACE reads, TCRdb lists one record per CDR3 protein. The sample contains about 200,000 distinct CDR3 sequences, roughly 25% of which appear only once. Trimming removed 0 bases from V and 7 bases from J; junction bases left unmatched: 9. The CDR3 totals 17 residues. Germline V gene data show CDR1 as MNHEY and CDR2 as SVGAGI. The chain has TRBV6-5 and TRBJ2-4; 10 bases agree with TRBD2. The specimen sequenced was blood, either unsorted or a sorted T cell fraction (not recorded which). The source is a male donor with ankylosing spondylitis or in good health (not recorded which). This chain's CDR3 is CASSYSRTSGRGNIQYF. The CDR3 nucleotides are TGTGCCAGCAGTTACTCGAGGACTAGCGGACGAGGGAACATTCAGTACTTC.